This T cell receptor beta chain was identified during a study of cytomegalovirus exposure and HLA in healthy donors (dated 2017 in TCRdb). The study in broad terms: According to a later analysis, one platform produced both the roughly 120 validation repertoires and the 670 or so repertoires of the first cohort. The study aimed to test whether signatures of past pathogen exposure could be identified by cataloging public T cell receptors. The study combined high-throughput TCR immunosequencing, statistical association of individual TCRs with disease status, and machine learning to predict cytomegalovirus infection status. A separate validation cohort of 100 to 150 different subjects was used in addition to the roughly 700-subject first cohort. General findings and caveats noted by the study authors: In a later analysis, TCRs clustered in the first cohort were found to also tend to co-occur in the 110 or so validation repertoires, with 85% to 95% of cluster scores above 0. While some public TCRs were present in many individuals, most TCR sequences turned up only very rarely across donors. According to the authors, the approach could potentially be generalized to other disease states and immunological phenotypes. The validation cohort had no HLA typing available for a later analysis, so co-occurrence within that cohort was assessed over all 120 or so repertoires. The classifier was reported to diagnose cytomegalovirus status with high specificity and sensitivity in both the original cohort and the validation cohort. In vitro tests confirmed that a few of the cytomegalovirus-associated TCR beta chains recognize cytomegalovirus antigens. The study listed 164 TCR beta chains as associated with cytomegalovirus.

The protocol used for the library was the immunoSEQ multiplex PCR assay. Per the authors' processing: A statistical classification framework was developed to diagnose cytomegalovirus status using the catalog of TCR beta chain sequences. The clones in this table, taken by TCRdb from immuneACCESS, are in-frame only. Not every clone is retained; where verified, under half of the shortfall comes from an unresolved V gene, and the cause of the rest is unknown. V, J and clone size derive from that table, while D and trimming were established from the DNA sequence. The sample table records 130,000 to 150,000 clones; roughly 90% of these occur just once. Together, the top ten hold roughly 3% of the sample. Points on this clone: Its antigen is currently not known. It has no much larger one-base neighbor in the sample; base qualities were not kept.

Its CDR3 holds 15 amino acids, cysteine through phenylalanine. Solely the CDR3 DNA is kept, with 45 bases framed from the first base. For CDR1 and CDR2, the germline V gene (reference sequence) lists LNHDA and SQIVND. Trimming removed 5 bases from V and 4 bases from J, leaving 12 bases between the germline ends. The donors belonged to the validation cohort of over a hundred subjects, which was separate from the approximately 700-subject first cohort. This sequence was found in a man aged 18 to 30 in good health and CMV-seronegative. Here the chain combines TRBV19 and TRBJ1-6; possibly the D gene is TRBD1, per 6 matching bases. Sequencing was performed on PBMCs. The CDR3 reads as follows: CASSSQGNYNSPLHF. The nucleotides read TGTGCCAGTAGTTCACAGGGTAATTATAATTCACCCCTCCACTTT.